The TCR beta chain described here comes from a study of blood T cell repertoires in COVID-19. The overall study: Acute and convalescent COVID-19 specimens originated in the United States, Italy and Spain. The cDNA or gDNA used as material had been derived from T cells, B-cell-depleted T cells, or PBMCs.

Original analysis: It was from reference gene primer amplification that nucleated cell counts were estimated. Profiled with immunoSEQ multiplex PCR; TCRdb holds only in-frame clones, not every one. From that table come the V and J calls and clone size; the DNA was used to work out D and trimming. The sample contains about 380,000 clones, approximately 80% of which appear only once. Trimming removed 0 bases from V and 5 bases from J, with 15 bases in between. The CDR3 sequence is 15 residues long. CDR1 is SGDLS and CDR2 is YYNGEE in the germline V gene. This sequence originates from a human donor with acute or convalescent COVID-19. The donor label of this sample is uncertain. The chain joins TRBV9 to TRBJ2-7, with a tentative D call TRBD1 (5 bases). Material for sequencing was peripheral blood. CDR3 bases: TGTGCCAGCAGCGTAGGTCTTGACAGATCCAACGAGCAGTACTTC. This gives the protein CASSVGLDRSNEQYF.